This record covers a single T cell receptor (beta chain). Antigen specificity is unknown. This sample was included in a study of early T cells in non-severe SARS-CoV-2 infection. Study findings and constraints: VDJdb matching favored anti-spike CD8 responses, missing private and CD4 specificities.

Individual cDNA molecules were tagged with unique molecular identifiers, the study reported. MiXCR, run by TCRdb on the 5' RACE reads, gives a single entry per CDR3 protein. This table has fewer than 85,000 distinct CDR3 sequences, 9.5% to 15% appearing once. The specimen sequenced was whole blood. The sequence came from an adult who was a healthcare worker with PCR-confirmed SARS-CoV-2 infection or an uninfected control (not recorded which).

CDR3 amino acids: CSVASKGAGWHIQYF. In nucleotides, the CDR3 is TGCAGCGTTGCCAGCAAGGGGGCAGGGTGGCACATTCAGTACTTC. The chain carries TRBV29-1 and TRBJ2-4, with 7 positions matching TRBD1. V lost 4 bases to trimming and J lost 8 bases; unmatched junction nucleotides: 14. The CDR3 runs 15 residues. Germline loops: CDR1 SQVTM, CDR2 ANQGSEA.